This T cell receptor beta chain derives from a study of T-cell memory formation after mild COVID-19. Study-wide background: Largely donor-specific TCR clusters were found.

This clonotype has a handful of counts. Its matching antigen is unknown. TCRdb analysed the 5' RACE reads with MiXCR anew, one entry per CDR3 protein. The data contain some 65,000 distinct CDR3 sequences, 16% of them singletons. Study-level results: Pre-infection memory already had some responding clones, implying cross-reactive memory joined. CD4+ bias marked clones expanding day 15 to 37, unlike balanced contracting clones. Those CD4+ clones that contracted were mainly in CM and EM (CD8+ ones in EMRA).

The J segment lost 3 bases and the V segment lost 7 bases, leaving 12 bases of the junction unmatched. This CDR3 has 15 residues. CDR1 is SGHRS, CDR2 YFSETQ, per germline. J is TRBJ2-7 and V is TRBV5-1, with 8 bases identical to TRBD1. This clonotype was sampled from an adult woman who had mild COVID-19 (a few samples of this study predate the infection). Cell type and time point are not known. Source material: PBMCs or a T cell subset sorted from them (not recorded which). Here the CDR3 reads CASASGQGLYYEQYF. The CDR3 DNA reads TGCGCCAGCGCCTCCGGACAGGGCCTTTACTACGAGCAGTACTTC.